What follows are 27 T cell receptor beta chains derived from one specimen sequenced in a study of vaccination and CD4 T cells after COVID-19. Time point denoted: late sampling 161 to 241 days after vaccination in a few convalescent patients. Treatment meaning: roughly ten-day PBMC culture with coronavirus spike peptide pools or control peptides (ViraFEST assay). Their specific antigens are unknown. The Oncomine TCR Beta short-read assay sequenced DNA from cultured CD4+ T cells. TCRdb recomputed calls from the PCR reads with MiXCR, one row per CDR3 protein. This sample has some 22,000 distinct CDR3 sequences, with about 35% found just once. The sample was CD4+ T cells from blood, cultured in vitro, taken about 7 months after SARS-CoV-2 vaccination. These receptors originate from a human donor who had recovered from COVID-19.

The genes are TRBV7-9 and TRBJ2-1, with D possibly TRBD1 on 5 matching bases. V lost 3 bases to trimming and J lost 1 base, with 7 bases between them. This CDR3 region has 14 residues. Germline V lookup: CDR1 SEHNR, CDR2 FQNEAQ (reference sequence). The DNA for the CDR3 is TGTGCCAGCAGCTTTAGGGGATCCTACAATGAGCAGTTCTTC. It codes for CASSFRGSYNEQFF.

The CDR3 is CASSLGKYNEQFF. The CDR3 DNA reads as TGTGCCAGCAGCCTTGGGAAATACAATGAGCAGTTCTTC. The chain recombines TRBV7-3 with TRBJ2-1; D remains unclear. The CDR3 runs 13 residues. Trimming took off 5 bases at V and 4 bases at J, with 9 bases between the two ends. Germline loops: CDR1 SGHTA, CDR2 FQGTGA.

This clonotype was recorded a few times. The chain uses TRBV7-8 and TRBJ1-1, with unresolved D. This CDR3 comprises 14 residues. Deletions cut 3 bases from V and 1 base from J, with 9 bases between. The germline CDR1 and CDR2 sequences are SGHVS and FQNEAQ. CDR3: CASSLQSGNTEAFF. The CDR3 DNA reads TGTGCCAGCAGCTTGCAGAGTGGGAACACTGAAGCTTTCTTT.

The rearrangement joins TRBV29-1 to TRBJ2-7; 9 nucleotides match TRBD1. The CDR3 is made up of 14 amino acids. V gave up 4 bases and J gave up 3 bases; unmatched junction bases: 7. From germline, CDR1 is SQVTM and CDR2 ANQGSEA. CDR3 protein: CSVGPGQGIYEQYF. CDR3 in DNA: TGCAGCGTTGGTCCCGGACAGGGGATCTACGAGCAGTACTTC.

This clonotype was seen just once. V gene TRBV20-1 combines with J gene TRBJ2-3, with 9 bases matching TRBD1. This CDR3 comprises 15 residues. J lost 0 bases, V lost 6 bases, and 7 bases had no gene match. Germline CDR1 reads DFQATT; CDR2 reads SNEGSKA (reference sequence). The CDR3 DNA follows: TGCAGTGCAAGCACTGGACAGGGGAGCACAGATACGCAGTATTTT. It specifies CSASTGQGSTDTQYF.

The chain is built from TRBV15 and TRBJ1-3, with D possibly being TRBD1 (5 bases). Germline V CDR1 and CDR2: LNHNV, YYDKDF (reference sequence). The germline V and J ends were trimmed by 1 base and 0 bases, with 7 bases remaining between them. There are 15 residues in the CDR3. CDR3 region: CATSRAGLSGNTIYF. The CDR3 coding sequence is TGTGCCACCAGCAGAGCAGGGCTCTCTGGAAACACCATATATTTT.

This clonotype appeared a few times. The chain recombines TRBV6-1 with TRBJ2-7; 7 bases fit TRBD1. CDR1 is MNHNS, CDR2 SASEGT, per germline. The length of the CDR3 is 15 residues. Unmatched junction bases numbered 10, after V lost 6 bases and J lost 2 bases. The CDR3 DNA is TGTGCCAGCAGCCGATATGAGACAGGGACCTACGAGCAGTACTTC. As protein: CASSRYETGTYEQYF.

Only a few counts were recorded for this clonotype. The CDR3 loop reads CASSTGGSLYEQYF. In DNA form, the CDR3 reads TGTGCCAGCAGTACAGGGGGCTCACTCTACGAGCAGTACTTC. This chain links TRBV28 with TRBJ2-7; the match to TRBD1 covers 9 bases. The germline gives CDR1 MDHEN, CDR2 SYDVKM. The CDR3 is 14 amino acids. The V and J ends lost 5 bases and 3 bases, in that order; junction bases with no gene match: 5.

The chain joins TRBV10-3 to TRBJ2-7; TRBD1 agrees at 12 bases. Unmatched junction bases numbered 7, after V lost 7 bases and J lost 9 bases. Per the germline V gene, CDR1 is ENHRY and CDR2 is SYGVKD. The CDR3 runs to 13 residues. CDR3 amino acids: CAITGTGGPVQYF. The CDR3 DNA is TGTGCCATCACCGGGACAGGGGGCCCCGTGCAGTACTTC.

The genes are TRBV28 and TRBJ1-1; no reliable D call. The CDR3 contains 12 residues. Deletions cut 7 bases from V and 5 bases from J, with 11 bases between. Germline V CDR1 and CDR2: MDHEN, SYDVKM. The CDR3 is CASKRVRTEAFF. CDR3 nucleotide sequence: TGTGCCAGCAAAAGGGTACGTACTGAAGCTTTCTTT.

The V gene is TRBV11-3, the J gene TRBJ1-2; 8 nucleotides agree with TRBD1. V was clipped by 0 bases and J by 8 bases; unmatched bases: 2. Germline loops: CDR1 SGHNT, CDR2 YENEEA. The CDR3 has 13 residues. The CDR3 region has the DNA TGTGCCAGCAGCTTAGACAGGGGGCGCGGCTACACCTTC. It yields the protein CASSLDRGRGYTF.

The V call is TRBV20-1, the J call TRBJ2-7; D gene uncertain. V dropped 1 base and J dropped 2 bases, with 12 bases sitting between them. The CDR3 runs to 14 residues. From germline, CDR1 is DFQATT and CDR2 SNEGSKA (reference sequence). This CDR3 is CSARGQASPYEQYF. The CDR3, as DNA: TGCAGTGCTAGAGGTCAGGCCTCACCCTACGAGCAGTACTTC.

Here the CDR3 reads CASSLSGTSPREQYF. CDR3 DNA sequence: TGTGCCAGCAGTCTTTCCGGGACTAGCCCTCGCGAGCAGTACTTC. This chain joins TRBV28 and TRBJ2-7; 9 bases are a match to TRBD2. The length of the CDR3 is 15 residues. Germline V CDR1 and CDR2: MDHEN, SYDVKM. Unmatched junction bases numbered 11, after V lost 5 bases and J lost 6 bases.

This clonotype ranks as medium-sized. The rearrangement links TRBV15 to TRBJ2-6; D gene ambiguous. In germline, CDR1 is LNHNV, CDR2 YYDKDF (reference sequence). The germline V and J ends were trimmed by 1 base and 4 bases, with 11 bases remaining between them. CDR3 length: 16 residues. The CDR3 loop reads CATSRGPDIGANVLTF. CDR3 coding DNA: TGTGCCACCAGCAGAGGGCCTGACATCGGGGCCAACGTCCTGACTTTC.

This sequence joins TRBV20-1 and TRBJ2-1; 11 bases agree with TRBD2. The germline gives CDR1 DFQATT, CDR2 SNEGSKA (reference sequence). Losses at the gene ends were 3 bases for V and 4 bases for J; bases not matched to a gene: 5. This CDR3 comprises 15 residues. Here the CDR3 reads CSARDLAGGYNEQFF. Written as DNA, the CDR3 is TGCAGTGCTAGGGACCTAGCGGGAGGATACAATGAGCAGTTCTTC.

The chain is built from TRBV9 and TRBJ2-3; tentatively, D is TRBD1 (6 bases). V shed 3 bases and J shed 2 bases, with 13 bases lying between them. The germline CDR1 and CDR2 sequences are SGDLS and YYNGEE. The length of the CDR3 is 15 residues. The CDR3 bases are TGTGCCAGCAGCGCACTAGGACAGCCCACAGATACGCAGTATTTT. As protein: CASSALGQPTDTQYF.

This clonotype is medium-sized by share. The gene calls are TRBV20-1 and TRBJ2-5; TRBD2 matches 9 bases. The CDR3 totals 16 residues. Germline CDR1 and CDR2: DFQATT and SNEGSKA (reference sequence). V was clipped by 5 bases and J by 6 bases; unmatched bases: 16. The CDR3 coding sequence is TGCAGTGCTGTGACTAGCGGAGGTTCGTTATTAAAGACCCAGTACTTC. It is translated as CSAVTSGGSLLKTQYF.

The chain links TRBV2 to TRBJ1-6; 7 bases are a match to TRBD1. The J segment lost 7 bases and the V segment lost 3 bases, leaving 3 bases of the junction unmatched. This CDR3 is 14 amino acids long. CDR1 and CDR2 from the germline V gene are SNHLY and FYNNEI. CDR3 loop: CASSDSGQNSPLHF. CDR3 DNA sequence: TGTGCCAGCAGTGACTCGGGACAGAATTCACCCCTCCACTTT.

The chain links TRBV29-1 to TRBJ2-7; D call uncertain. The CDR3 consists of 14 residues. The germline V gene has CDR1 SQVTM and CDR2 ANQGSEA. The germline V and J ends were trimmed by 0 bases and 4 bases, with 13 bases remaining between them. In nucleotides, the CDR3 is TGCAGCGTTGAAGATGTAAGAGACCATTACGAGCAGTACTTC. It specifies CSVEDVRDHYEQYF.

The rearrangement joins TRBV5-6 to TRBJ2-5; the D is unclear. CDR1 and CDR2 from the germline V gene are SGHDT and YYEEEE. This CDR3 comprises 13 residues. V lost 4 bases, J lost 1 base, and 8 bases lay in between. The CDR3 DNA reads TGTGCCAGCAGCGGACCCCCCCAAGAGACCCAGTACTTC. Amino acid sequence: CASSGPPQETQYF.

This clonotype is termed medium-sized. V gene TRBV7-2 combines with J gene TRBJ1-6; D ambiguous. Per the germline V gene, CDR1 is SGHTA and CDR2 is FQGNSA. The CDR3 sequence is 13 residues long. V lost 2 bases, J lost 10 bases, and 9 bases lay in between. CDR3 protein: CASSLRVRSPLHF. For the CDR3, the DNA is TGTGCCAGCAGCTTAAGGGTTAGATCACCCCTCCACTTT.

The CDR3 spells CSARDFRTSGSSYEQYF. The CDR3 nucleotides read TGCAGTGCTAGAGATTTCAGGACTAGCGGGAGCTCCTACGAGCAGTACTTC. The chain recombines TRBV20-1 with TRBJ2-7, with TRBD2 identical over 13 bases. CDR3 length: 17 residues. Germline CDR1 reads DFQATT; CDR2 reads SNEGSKA (reference sequence). The J segment lost 0 bases and the V segment lost 0 bases, leaving 5 bases of the junction unmatched.

The chain carries TRBV6-5 and TRBJ1-2; 9 bases match TRBD1. J was trimmed by 6 bases and V by 4 bases; bases with no gene match: 9. The CDR3 runs 15 residues. Per the germline V gene, CDR1 is MNHEY and CDR2 is SVGAGI. Written as DNA, the CDR3 is TGTGCCAGCAGTTTAACTGGGGACAGGGATGATGGCTACACCTTC. The encoded protein is CASSLTGDRDDGYTF.

The J gene is TRBJ2-5, the V gene TRBV20-1, with D tentatively TRBD1 or TRBD2 (6 bases each). With 1 base removed from V and 5 bases from J, the gap between germline ends came to 11 bases. CDR3 length equals 13 residues. Per germline, CDR1 DFQATT and CDR2 SNEGSKA (reference sequence). This CDR3 reads CSARVRGPETQYF. The CDR3 DNA reads as TGCAGTGCTAGAGTACGGGGGCCGGAGACCCAGTACTTC.

Only a few counts were recorded for this clonotype. This chain links TRBV7-2 with TRBJ1-1; possibly TRBD1 for D (5 bases). Germline V lookup: CDR1 SGHTA, CDR2 FQGNSA. The CDR3 extends over 14 amino acids. Trimming pared 4 bases from V and 2 bases from J, leaving 11 bases between. The CDR3 loop is CASSSQTANTEAFF. The CDR3 DNA reads as TGTGCCAGCAGCTCTCAGACAGCCAACACTGAAGCTTTCTTT.

This clonotype was found a few times. This rearrangement joins TRBV20-1 to TRBJ2-3; D possibly corresponds to TRBD2 (6 bases). The V end was cut by 5 bases, the J end by 0 bases, with 9 bases between. Germline CDR1 and CDR2: DFQATT and SNEGSKA (reference sequence). The CDR3 contains 13 residues. The CDR3 is CSAGRSSTDTQYF. Here the CDR3 DNA reads TGCAGTGCTGGGAGGAGTAGCACAGATACGCAGTATTTT.

This chain links TRBV5-4 with TRBJ2-7; weak D call: TRBD2 (6 bases). The germline CDR1 and CDR2 sequences are SGHNT and YYREEE (reference sequence). Deletions cut 7 bases from V and 0 bases from J, with 8 bases between. The CDR3 is 12 amino acids. In DNA, the CDR3 is TGTGCCAGCCGGGGGAACTCCTACGAGCAGTACTTC. Residues: CASRGNSYEQYF.